This T cell receptor beta chain was retrieved from a study of blood T cell repertoires in COVID-19. V dropped 6 bases and J dropped 2 bases, with 10 bases sitting between them. The CDR3 is made up of 14 amino acids. The germline V gene has CDR1 SNHLY and CDR2 FYNNEI. The sample holds a few counts of this clone. In the study's own analysis: The assay estimated nucleated cells by amplifying reference gene primers. TCRdb's table, derived via immunoSEQ multiplex PCR, lists solely in-frame clones and lacks some. V, J and clone size reflect that table, while D and trimming were determined from the DNA. The table shows 300,000 to 400,000 clones, with 70% to 90% occurring only once.

This receptor was identified in a human donor in a cohort sampled during active COVID-19. Specimen: peripheral blood. The chain is built from TRBV2 and TRBJ2-2; the D gene is possibly TRBD1 (5 bases). CDR3 nucleotides: TGTGCCAGCAGAGCAGGGTTCAACACCGGGGAGCTGTTTTTT. Translating it yields CASRAGFNTGELFF.